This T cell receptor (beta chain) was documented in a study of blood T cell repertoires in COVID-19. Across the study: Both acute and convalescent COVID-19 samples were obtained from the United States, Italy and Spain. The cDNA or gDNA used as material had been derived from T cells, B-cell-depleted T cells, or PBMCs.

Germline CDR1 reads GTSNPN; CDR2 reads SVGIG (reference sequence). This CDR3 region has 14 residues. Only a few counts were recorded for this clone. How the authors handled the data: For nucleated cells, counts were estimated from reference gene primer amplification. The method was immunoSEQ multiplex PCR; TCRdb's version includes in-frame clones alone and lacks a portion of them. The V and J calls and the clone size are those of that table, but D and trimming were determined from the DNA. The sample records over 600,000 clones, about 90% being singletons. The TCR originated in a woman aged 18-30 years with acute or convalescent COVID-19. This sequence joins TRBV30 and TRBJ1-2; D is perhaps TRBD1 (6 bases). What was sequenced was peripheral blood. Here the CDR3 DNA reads TGTGTCTTAGACGGGACACTTGATAAATATGGCTACACCTTC. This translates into CVLDGTLDKYGYTF.